The rows below give T cell receptor beta chains drawn from one sample of a study of T cells after yellow fever vaccination. MiXCR, applied by TCRdb to the 5' RACE reads, yields one record per CDR3 protein. Of some 600,000 distinct CDR3 sequences listed, about 17% are singletons. The material was PBMCs, obtained about 5 days after the first yellow fever vaccination. Receptors were obtained from a man between 18 and 35 years old who received the YFV17D yellow fever vaccine. CDR3s include the opening cysteine and the closing phenylalanine or tryptophan. A D gene is named only where the DNA matches it firmly. Clone size is not always given. Where it is, it says once, few, many or a class for expanded clones.

V: TRBV5-1
length: 12
D: -
size: -
J: TRBJ1-2
CDR3: CASSGAVVGYTF
DNA: TGCGCCAGTTCAGGGGCAGTTGTTGGCTACACCTTC

V: TRBV6-5
length: 14
D: TRBD2
size: few
J: TRBJ2-1
CDR3: CASSYSYGGNEQFF
DNA: TGTGCCAGCAGTTACTCGTACGGGGGGAATGAGCAGTTCTTC

V: TRBV7-2
length: 14
D: -
size: few
J: TRBJ2-5
CDR3: CASSLVRDLGTQYF
DNA: TGTGCCAGCAGCTTAGTTCGGGACCTCGGGACCCAGTACTTC

V: TRBV5-1
length: 17
D: TRBD2
size: -
J: TRBJ2-2
CDR3: CASSPASGGADTGELFF
DNA: TGCGCCAGCAGCCCGGCTAGCGGGGGGGCCGACACCGGGGAGCTGTTTTTT

V: TRBV12-3/TRBV12-4
length: 14
D: -
size: -
J: TRBJ2-1
CDR3: CASSLPLGRNEQFF
DNA: TGTGCCAGCAGTTTACCCCTGGGTCGAAATGAGCAGTTCTTC

V: TRBV5-1
length: 15
D: -
size: -
J: TRBJ2-7
CDR3: CASSFQTAYGNEQYF
DNA: TGCGCCAGCAGCTTCCAGACAGCCTACGGGAACGAGCAGTACTTC

V: TRBV7-2
length: 13
D: -
size: many
J: TRBJ2-3
CDR3: CASSLEAENTQYF
DNA: TGTGCCAGCAGCTTAGAAGCCGAAAATACGCAGTATTTT

V: TRBV5-1
length: 16
D: TRBD1
size: few
J: TRBJ2-1
CDR3: CASSLAPGTGSNEQFF
DNA: TGCGCCAGCAGCTTGGCCCCTGGGACAGGCTCCAATGAGCAGTTCTTC

V: TRBV24-1
length: 15
D: -
size: -
J: TRBJ2-1
CDR3: CATSARTSSYNEQFF
DNA: TGTGCCACCAGTGCGCGGACGAGCTCCTACAATGAGCAGTTCTTC

V: TRBV7-3
length: 15
D: TRBD2
size: few
J: TRBJ2-1
CDR3: CASSPEAGGYNEQFF
DNA: TGTGCCAGCAGCCCTGAGGCGGGGGGTTACAATGAGCAGTTCTTC

V: TRBV5-1
length: 15
D: -
size: few
J: TRBJ2-3
CDR3: CASSLGQPPGDTQYF
DNA: TGCGCCAGCAGCTTGGGGCAGCCTCCAGGGGATACGCAGTATTTT

V: TRBV10-3
length: 14
D: -
size: -
J: TRBJ2-7
CDR3: CAISSDHPFYEQYF
DNA: TGTGCCATCAGTTCTGACCACCCCTTCTACGAGCAGTACTTC

V: TRBV29-1
length: 13
D: -
size: many
J: TRBJ2-7
CDR3: CSAQGGGSYEQYF
DNA: TGCAGCGCCCAAGGGGGGGGCTCCTACGAGCAGTACTTC

V: TRBV15
length: 14
D: -
size: few
J: TRBJ2-5
CDR3: CATSRAGTRGTQYF
DNA: TGTGCCACCAGCAGGGCCGGGACCCGGGGGACCCAGTACTTC

V: TRBV20-1
length: 15
D: -
size: -
J: TRBJ1-1
CDR3: CSAPGRAFGGTEAFF
DNA: TGCAGTGCCCCAGGACGGGCCTTTGGTGGCACTGAAGCTTTCTTT

V: TRBV5-1
length: 16
D: -
size: -
J: TRBJ2-7
CDR3: CASSLDGGVSTYEQYF
DNA: TGCGCCAGCAGCTTGGATGGCGGGGTCTCCACCTACGAGCAGTACTTC

V: TRBV15
length: 15
D: -
size: -
J: TRBJ1-4
CDR3: CATSRDRGSNEKLFF
DNA: TGTGCCACCAGCAGAGATAGAGGATCCAATGAAAAACTGTTTTTT

V: TRBV20-1
length: 13
D: TRBD2
size: few
J: TRBJ2-2
CDR3: CSVAGENTGELFF
DNA: TGCAGTGTAGCGGGGGAGAACACCGGGGAGCTGTTTTTT

V: TRBV7-9
length: 13
D: -
size: many
J: TRBJ1-2
CDR3: CASSPGPSYGYTF
DNA: TGTGCCAGCTCCCCGGGCCCATCCTATGGCTACACCTTC

V: TRBV6-1
length: 16
D: TRBD2
size: once
J: TRBJ2-1
CDR3: CSAPPRLARDYHEQFF
DNA: TGCAGTGCTCCGCCCCGACTAGCGAGGGACTATCATGAGCAGTTCTTC

V: TRBV20-1
length: 18
D: -
size: few
J: TRBJ1-1
CDR3: CSAAAEYRILRGGTEAFF
DNA: TGCAGTGCCGCCGCCGAGTACAGAATCTTGCGGGGAGGGACTGAAGCTTTCTTT

V: TRBV5-4
length: 15
D: TRBD1
size: -
J: TRBJ2-2
CDR3: CASSLGQGAGGELFF
DNA: TGTGCCAGCAGCTTGGGACAGGGGGCAGGCGGGGAGCTGTTTTTT